The TCR beta chain under discussion was sequenced for a study of blood T cell repertoires in COVID-19 (dated by TCRdb to the early 2020s). Some background on the complete study: Collaborator samples came from the United States, Italy and Spain and covered acute and convalescent phases of COVID-19. The prospective study material was composed of cDNA or gDNA derived from T cells, B-cell-depleted T cells, or PBMCs. The dataset comprised deeply sampled blood TCRbeta repertoires from subjects exposed to, actively infected with, or recovered from COVID-19. The repertoires were released in a freely available public database meant as a resource for research on the immune response to SARS-CoV-2. Samples came from the ongoing ImmuneRACE study (first 160 participants) plus 1,254 subjects from 6 global collaborators. The sample metadata nearly always contained a de-identified subject ID, COVID-19 status, age in years and sex. Where available, HLA class I and class II types were obtained from metadata supplied by the sample provider rather than from assay-based typing.

Remarks on this clone: The specificity of this receptor is unknown. No base qualities exist here, and no much larger clone lies one base off it.

From V the trimming removes 5 bases and from J it removes 9 bases, while the gene matches leave 10 bases of the junction unaccounted for. The CDR3 starts with the cysteine, ends with the phenylalanine, and has 17 residues. Of the read, only the CDR3 DNA is kept; its 51 bases are in frame from base 1. Reading the germline V gene gives CDR1 SGHVS and CDR2 FQNEAQ. The immunoSEQ Assay, a bias-controlled multiplex PCR, was used to amplify TCRbeta CDR3 regions from genomic DNA. As for the original processing: Nucleated cell counts per sample were estimated from amplification of reference gene primers within the assay. Sequence reads were collapsed and filtered to measure the absolute abundance of every unique TCRbeta CDR3 rearrangement. Productive Simpson clonality was computed per sample as the square root of Simpson's diversity index over productive rearrangements. Entries here come from immuneACCESS through TCRdb and include only in-frame sequences with V and J called. Some clones fail to appear in such tables; in the studies checked, an unresolved V gene covers under half of the shortfall, and the cause of the remainder is unknown. For V, J and clone size, that table is used; D and trimming come from the DNA. For this sample there are fewer than 350,000 clones; 80% to 90% appear just once. Roughly 2.3% of the sample is taken by the ten largest.

Participants in the prospective study were aged about 18 to 95 years, lived in 20 to 25 United States geographic areas, and enrolled through a virtual design. To assign participants to cohorts, the prospective study relied on clinical history that participants themselves reported in a screening survey and a study questionnaire. Recovered participants in ImmuneRACE Cohort 3 were defined by two consecutive negative NP/OP PCR tests, clearance by a healthcare professional, or resolution of symptoms. In the prospective study, mobile phlebotomists collected whole blood, serum and a nasopharyngeal or oropharyngeal swab from each participant. Participants in the prospective study had the option to provide additional blood draws and questionnaires over an approximately two-month period. Before DNA extraction, prospective study blood samples were shipped either frozen or at room temperature. Results the study describes overall, beyond this receptor: Clinical and demographic metadata were provided uncurated, with the amount varying by source and participant.

The rearrangement joined TRBV7-8 to TRBJ2-1; TRBD2 matches 16 bases in the middle. The sample comprised PBMCs or T cells enriched from blood (not recorded which). This receptor was obtained from a man aged 25 to 45 who had recovered from COVID-19. The CDR3 protein: CASSILHGTSGGAEQFF. The DNA is as follows: TGTGCCAGCAGCATACTCCACGGGACTAGCGGGGGGGCTGAGCAGTTCTTC. The full variable domain, with segments outside the CDR3 supplied by the reference TRBV7-8 and TRBJ2-1 proteins, appears as GAGVSQSPRYKVAKRGQDVALRCDPISGHVSLFWYQQALGQGPEFLTYFQNEAQLDKSGLPSDRFFAERPEGSVSTLKIQRTQQEDSAVYLCASSILHGTSGGAEQFFGPGTRLTVL.